A single sample is the source of the 28 T cell receptor beta chains below, sequenced in a study of blood T cell repertoires in COVID-19. Here immunoSEQ multiplex PCR was the method, and the copy in TCRdb shows in-frame clones only, minus some. The repertoire holds about 200,000 clones, with roughly 86% as singletons. The sequenced sample was peripheral blood. These receptors were collected from a man younger than 30 with active or convalescent COVID-19.

The V gene is TRBV10-3, the J gene TRBJ2-7; a weak D match, TRBD2 (6 bases). This CDR3 region has 14 residues. Between the trimmed V and J ends, which lost 3 bases and 2 bases, there was a span of 11 bases. Germline CDR1 reads ENHRY; CDR2 reads SYGVKD. The CDR3 nucleotides are TGTGCCATCAGTGAAGGTAGCGGAGCCTACGAGCAGTACTTC. This gives the protein CAISEGSGAYEQYF.

The sample holds one count of this clone. The rearrangement uses TRBV19 and TRBJ1-2, with TRBD1 identical over 8 bases. Germline lookup yields CDR1 LNHDA and CDR2 SQIVND (reference sequence). CDR3 size: 15 residues. Trimming at V came to 4 bases and at J to 4 bases, leaving 8 bases not matched to a gene. The CDR3 nucleotides are TGTGCCAGTAGTACGACAGGGGATGGGGTCTATGGCTACACCTTC. Protein: CASSTTGDGVYGYTF. The entire variable domain, with the rest obtained from reference TRBV19 and TRBJ1-2, is as follows: DGGITQSPKYLFRKEGQNVTLSCEQNLNHDAMYWYRQDPGQGLRLIYYSQIVNDFQKGDIAEGYSVSREKKESFPLTVTSAQKNPTAFYLCASSTTGDGVYGYTFGSGTRLTVV.

V gene TRBV11-2 combines with J gene TRBJ1-1; D is undetermined. Germline CDR1 SGHAT, CDR2 FQNNGV. This CDR3 region has 13 residues. V lost 4 bases to trimming and J lost 3 bases, with 9 bases between them. The CDR3 loop is CASSYTRDTEAFF. The CDR3 DNA sequence: TGTGCCAGCAGCTATACACGGGACACTGAAGCTTTCTTT.

This sequence joins TRBV30 and TRBJ1-5, with D unresolved. CDR3 size: 14 residues. Trimming removed 2 bases at V and 0 bases at J, with 8 bases between. Germline loops: CDR1 GTSNPN, CDR2 SVGIG (reference sequence). CDR3 in amino acids: CAWSRGNSNQPQHF. CDR3 coding DNA: TGTGCCTGGAGTCGGGGAAATAGCAATCAGCCCCAGCATTTT.

The chain couples TRBV5-4 to TRBJ2-1; 9 bases are shared with TRBD2. Trimming took 2 bases from V and 0 from J; bases not matched to a gene: 3. The length of the CDR3 is 16 residues. The germline CDR1 and CDR2 sequences are SGHNT and YYREEE (reference sequence). CDR3 nucleotide sequence: TGTGCCAGCAGCTTAACTAGCGGGTTCTCCTACAATGAGCAGTTCTTC. Its translation: CASSLTSGFSYNEQFF. Based on the CDR3 plus reference TRBV5-4 and TRBJ2-1, the full variable domain is ETGVTQSPTHLIKTRGQQVTLRCSSQSGHNTVSWYQQALGQGPQFIFQYYREEENGRGNFPPRFSGLQFPNYSSELNVNALELDDSALYLCASSLTSGFSYNEQFFGPGTRLTVL.

The CDR3 spells CASSPIGSHSTGELFF. The CDR3 nucleotides read TGTGCCAGCAGCCCGATCGGGAGTCACTCGACCGGGGAGCTGTTTTTT. The gene calls are TRBV5-4 and TRBJ2-2; perhaps TRBD2 as D (6 bases). The CDR3 contains 16 residues. V lost 4 bases, J lost 5 bases, and 18 bases lay in between. Germline lookup yields CDR1 SGHNT and CDR2 YYREEE (reference sequence).

This rearrangement joins TRBV5-6 to TRBJ2-5; D unclear. The CDR3 totals 15 residues. V was pared by 0 bases and J by 2 bases, with 11 bases between. Germline values: CDR1 SGHDT, CDR2 YYEEEE. The CDR3 bases are TGTGCCAGCAGCTTGGGGGCCAACTTTCAAGAGACCCAGTACTTC. Translating gives CASSLGANFQETQYF.

This chain uses TRBV6-5 with TRBJ1-4; D is possibly TRBD1 (6 bases). This CDR3 is built from 15 residues. The germline gives CDR1 MNHEY, CDR2 SVGAGI. Trimming took off 2 bases at V and 1 base at J, with 8 bases between the two ends. The chain's CDR3 is CASSYGTLTNEKLFF. Here the CDR3 DNA reads TGTGCCAGCAGTTACGGGACACTAACTAATGAAAAACTGTTTTTT.

This clone has only a few counts. The CDR3 region is CAWTSGQGLSPLHF. Here the CDR3 DNA reads TGTGCCTGGACTTCGGGACAGGGGTTATCACCCCTCCACTTT. The chain couples TRBV30 to TRBJ1-6; 10 nucleotides match TRBD1. The trim removed 4 bases at V and 10 bases at J, leaving 7 bases unmatched. Germline CDR1 GTSNPN, CDR2 SVGIG (reference sequence). This CDR3 contains 14 residues.

This clone has only a few counts. V usage is TRBV5-1 and J usage is TRBJ2-2; TRBD1 aligns across 10 bases. V shed 2 bases and J 5 bases; nucleotides not matched to a gene: 6. Germline-derived CDR1 and CDR2 are SGHRS and YFSETQ. CDR3 length: 16 amino acids. The CDR3 loop reads CASSFTRDRGTGELFF. CDR3 nucleotide sequence: TGCGCCAGCAGCTTTACCCGGGACAGGGGAACCGGGGAGCTGTTTTTT.

This clone was counted a single time. This rearrangement joins TRBV10-3 to TRBJ1-1; D uncertain. CDR1 ENHRY and CDR2 SYGVKD come from the germline V gene. The CDR3 extends over 12 amino acids. Trimming shortened V by 3 bases and J by 5 bases, and 7 bases separated the two germline ends. The CDR3 sequence is CAISDPRTEAFF. As DNA, the CDR3 is TGTGCCATCAGTGACCCCCGTACTGAAGCTTTCTTT.

CDR3 amino acids: CASMRLVVHTDTQYF. CDR3 in DNA: TGTGCCAGCATGAGGCTCGTGGTACACACAGATACGCAGTATTTT. The rearrangement links TRBV7-2 to TRBJ2-3; D gene unclear. Germline V gives CDR1 SGHTA, CDR2 FQGNSA. This CDR3 has 15 residues. V lost 7 bases and J 2 bases, leaving 16 bases between the germline ends.

The chain has TRBV11-2 and TRBJ2-6, with TRBD1 identical over 8 bases. V dropped 3 bases and J dropped 0; count of bases not matched to a gene: 4. CDR1 is SGHAT and CDR2 is FQNNGV in the germline V gene. CDR3 length: 17 amino acids. As DNA, the CDR3 is TGTGCCAGCAGCTTCAGGGGGCCATTCTCTGGGGCCAACGTCCTGACTTTC. Its protein is CASSFRGPFSGANVLTF. Using reference TRBV11-2 and TRBJ2-6 for the parts outside the CDR3, the full variable domain is EAGVAQSPRYKIIEKRQSVAFWCNPISGHATLYWYQQILGQGPKLLIQFQNNGVVDDSQLPKDRFSAERLKGVDSTLKIQPAKLEDSAVYLCASSFRGPFSGANVLTFGAGSRLTVL.

This clone was seen only once. The V and J genes are TRBV25-1 and TRBJ1-4; 10 bases fit TRBD1. The CDR3 has 16 amino acids. The germline CDR1 and CDR2 sequences are MGHDK and SYGVNS. With 5 bases clipped from V and 3 bases from J, the junction kept 6 bases outside the gene matches. This CDR3 is CASSPGQGLANEKLFF. The CDR3 region has the DNA TGTGCCAGCAGTCCGGGACAGGGGTTAGCTAATGAAAAACTGTTTTTT.

CDR3 sequence (DNA): TGCGCCAGCAGCCAAGACGTGGGGACAGGGAGAACAGATACGCAGTATTTT. Translating it yields CASSQDVGTGRTDTQYF. The chain employs TRBV4-3 and TRBJ2-3, with TRBD1 matching over 9 bases. CDR3 size: 17 residues. Germline CDR1 LGHNA, CDR2 YSLEER. The junction had 7 bases not matched to a gene; V was cut back by 0 bases and J by 3 bases.

This chain links TRBV5-5 with TRBJ2-3; D ambiguous. Trimming stripped 2 bases from V and 1 base from J, with 11 bases between. The germline gives CDR1 SGHKS, CDR2 YYEKEE (reference sequence). This CDR3 contains 15 residues. The CDR3 DNA reads TGTGCCAGCAGCTTAGTAGCCTCCCGCACAGATACGCAGTATTTT. It yields the protein CASSLVASRTDTQYF.

This rearrangement joins TRBV6-2 or TRBV6-3 to TRBJ2-1; 9 nucleotides line up with TRBD2. The germline V gene encodes CDR1 MNHEY and CDR2 SVGEGT. J lost 9 bases, V lost 4 bases, and 10 bases had no gene match. This CDR3 comprises 15 residues. DNA for the CDR3: TGTGCCAGCAGTTGGGTAGCGGGAGTTATCGGTGAGCAGTTCTTC. The encoded protein is CASSWVAGVIGEQFF.

This chain joins TRBV2 and TRBJ1-1; no reliable D call. The germline V gene encodes CDR1 SNHLY and CDR2 FYNNEI. Between the trimmed V and J ends, which lost 6 bases and 0 bases, there was a span of 11 bases. The CDR3 sequence is 14 residues long. The CDR3 coding sequence is TGTGCCAGCAGATACCGGGGAATGAACACTGAAGCTTTCTTT. This gives the protein CASRYRGMNTEAFF.

The V call is TRBV7-2, the J call TRBJ1-3; D possibly corresponds to TRBD1 (5 bases). The CDR3 covers 15 residues. Trimming took 3 bases from V and 0 from J, leaving 9 bases between them. Germline V gene data show CDR1 as SGHTA and CDR2 as FQGNSA. The CDR3 here is CASSFDRYSGNTIYF. CDR3 DNA: TGTGCCAGCAGCTTCGACAGATACTCTGGAAACACCATATATTTT.

This sequence joins TRBV5-4 and TRBJ2-3; the match to TRBD2 covers 8 bases. Germline values: CDR1 SGHNT, CDR2 YYREEE (reference sequence). This CDR3 has 18 amino acids. V lost 5 bases and J lost 3; bases outside the gene matches: 17. The CDR3 coding sequence is TGTGCCAGCAGGCCAACCACTTATAGCGGGGTGGAGACAGATACGCAGTATTTT. Protein product: CASRPTTYSGVETDTQYF. Full variable domain (missing parts from reference TRBV5-4 and TRBJ2-3): ETGVTQSPTHLIKTRGQQVTLRCSSQSGHNTVSWYQQALGQGPQFIFQYYREEENGRGNFPPRFSGLQFPNYSSELNVNALELDDSALYLCASRPTTYSGVETDTQYFGPGTRLTVL.

The chain links TRBV2 to TRBJ1-1; TRBD1 matches 9 bases. This CDR3 has 12 residues. The V and J ends lost 9 bases and 6 bases, in that order; junction bases with no gene match: 5. From germline, CDR1 is SNHLY and CDR2 FYNNEI. CDR3 in amino acids: CASQQGAAEAFF. In DNA, the CDR3 is TGTGCCAGTCAACAGGGGGCCGCTGAAGCTTTCTTT.

The genes are TRBV6-2 or TRBV6-3 and TRBJ2-7; 9 nucleotides line up with TRBD1. V was pared by 6 bases and J by 2 bases, with 11 bases of the junction left unmatched. The CDR3 has 16 amino acids. Germline V gives CDR1 MNHEY, CDR2 SVGEGT. CDR3 sequence reads: CASSHPRGTGPYEQYF. CDR3 sequence (DNA): TGTGCCAGCAGCCACCCCCGAGGGACAGGGCCCTACGAGCAGTACTTC.

This clone came up once. The chain employs TRBV5-8 and TRBJ2-5; TRBD1 might be the D (5 bases). The CDR3 runs 16 residues. Looked up from germline, CDR1 is SGHTS and CDR2 is YDEGEE. V lost 3 bases and J 3 bases, leaving 18 bases between the germline ends. For the CDR3, the DNA is TGTGCCAGCAGCTATGCTCGAAGGGGTTCGGAAGAGACCCAGTACTTC. It is translated as CASSYARRGSEETQYF.

The gene calls are TRBV4-2 and TRBJ2-2, with TRBD2 matching over 9 bases. The CDR3 has 18 amino acids. Trimming took 3 bases from V and 5 from J; bases not matched to a gene: 13. Germline CDR1 and CDR2: LGHNA and YNFKEQ. CDR3 region: CASSQARSAGGRTGELFF. CDR3 in DNA: TGTGCCAGCAGCCAGGCAAGATCGGCGGGGGGGCGTACCGGGGAGCTGTTTTTT.

This chain uses TRBV12-3 or TRBV12-4 with TRBJ2-7, with TRBD1 matching 9 bases. The CDR3 covers 13 residues. Losses at the gene ends were 7 bases for V and 11 bases for J; bases not matched to a gene: 12. The CDR3 protein is CASKVGTGHLEYF. DNA of the CDR3: TGTGCCAGCAAGGTGGGGACAGGGCATTTGGAGTACTTC.

In the case of this clone: One end of the junction is discordant with germline, which a read error may explain. The CDR3 loop is CASSLGHRYEQYF. CDR3 DNA sequence: TGTGCCAGCAGCTTAGGACATCGGTACGAGCAGTACTTC. The chain combines TRBV12-3 or TRBV12-4 with TRBJ2-7; a possible D gene is TRBD1 (5 bases). The CDR3 covers 13 residues.

This clone was observed once. The V gene is TRBV18, the J gene TRBJ1-6, with D tentatively TRBD1 (6 bases). Germline values: CDR1 KGHSH, CDR2 LQKENI. The CDR3 consists of 15 residues. V was cut by 5 bases and J by 16 bases, with 24 bases left in between. The CDR3 region is CASSSTNTGTLQLHF. CDR3 DNA sequence: TGTGCCAGCTCATCGACTAATACCGGGACACTTCAACTCCACTTT.

This clone came up once. J is TRBJ2-1 and V is TRBV20-1, with 10 positions matching TRBD2. The CDR3 is made up of 15 amino acids. Unmatched junction bases numbered 6, after V lost 3 bases and J lost 4 bases. The germline V gene encodes CDR1 DFQATT and CDR2 SNEGSKA (reference sequence). The CDR3 nucleotides are TGCAGTGCTAGTACCGCTAGCGGGGGATACAATGAGCAGTTCTTC. It encodes CSASTASGGYNEQFF.